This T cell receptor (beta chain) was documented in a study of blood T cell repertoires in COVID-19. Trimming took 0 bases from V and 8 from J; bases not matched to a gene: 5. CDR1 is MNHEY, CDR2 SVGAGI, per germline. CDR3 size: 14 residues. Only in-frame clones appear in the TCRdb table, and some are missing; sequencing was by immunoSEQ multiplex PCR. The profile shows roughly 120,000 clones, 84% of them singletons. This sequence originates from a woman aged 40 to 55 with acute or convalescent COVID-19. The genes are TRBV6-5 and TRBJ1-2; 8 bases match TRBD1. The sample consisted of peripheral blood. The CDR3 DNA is TGTGCCAGCAGTTACTCCTCGGACAGGGACGGCTACACCTTC. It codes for CASSYSSDRDGYTF.